This T cell receptor beta chain was identified in a study of CD8 T cells in ankylosing spondylitis. This clonotype was found many times. TCRdb called the 5' RACE reads again in MiXCR, with one record for every CDR3 protein. Among 200,000 to 300,000 distinct CDR3 sequences listed, 24% were seen once. This receptor was obtained from a male donor with ankylosing spondylitis or in good health (not recorded which). The sample consisted of blood, either unsorted or a sorted T cell fraction (not recorded which).

The chain's CDR3 is CASSYSSGGRNNEQFF. The CDR3 DNA follows: TGTGCCAGCAGTTACTCGAGCGGGGGGCGCAACAATGAGCAGTTCTTC. This chain joins TRBV6-5 and TRBJ2-1, with 9 positions matching TRBD2. The J segment lost 5 bases and the V segment lost 0 bases, leaving 5 bases of the junction unmatched. CDR3 size: 16 residues. Germline loops: CDR1 MNHEY, CDR2 SVGAGI.